The T cell receptor (beta chain) under discussion was sequenced for a study of identical twins. Findings and caveats of the study: Zero-insertion results could be subject to partial confounding by invariant MAIT and iNKT cells. Weaker excess twin sharing was observed in beta out-of-frame sequences. A lower insertion count was a feature of abundant cord blood beta clonotypes, with no such feature in memory repertoires.

Regarding this clonotype: What it binds is unknown.

A universal primer site arose from template switching, and cDNA bore unique molecular identifiers. TCRdb processed the 5' RACE reads anew with MiXCR; each CDR3 protein has one entry. The sample consists of over 200,000 distinct CDR3 sequences, around 10% of them appearing once. The sequence came from a woman aged 18-29 years in good health. What was sequenced was memory (CD45RO+) T cells sorted from blood.

CDR3 amino acids: CSARHRGRSTDTQYF. Here the CDR3 DNA reads TGCAGTGCCAGACACAGGGGGCGTAGCACAGATACGCAGTATTTT. The rearrangement links TRBV20-1 to TRBJ2-3, with TRBD1 matching over 9 bases. This CDR3 is 15 amino acids long. The germline CDR1 and CDR2 sequences are DFQATT and SNEGSKA (reference sequence). The junction had 7 bases not matched to a gene; V was cut back by 6 bases and J by 0 bases.